This T cell receptor beta chain was sequenced during a study of T-cell reconstitution after alpha-beta-depleted transplantation in children. Study-wide points: Surviving recipient T cells and intrathymic progenitors accounted for some patients' high TCRbeta diversity at day 60. Expanded graft clones, several hundred of them, were reportedly the source of alpha-beta T cells about two months after transplant. Hyperexpanded clones declined; after one year, newly produced T cells mostly supplied diversity.

Unique molecular identifiers were used to barcode this TCRbeta library. TCRdb ran MiXCR on the PCR reads and lists one entry per CDR3 protein. The sample holds 550,000 to 800,000 distinct CDR3 sequences; around 13% are singletons and the top ten take 0.79%. This clonotype occurred many times. Its antigen is unknown. Germline V gene sequence: CDR1 SQVTM, CDR2 ANQGSEA. Trimming took 8 bases from V and 6 from J, leaving 13 bases between them. The CDR3 consists of 11 residues. Sequences were derived from PBMCs, sampled before TCRalphabeta/CD19-depleted stem cell transplant. This TCR was recovered from a girl aged 2-10 years with congenital amegakaryocytic thrombocytopenia, due to receive a stem cell transplant. The chain uses TRBV29-1 and TRBJ2-5, with D perhaps being TRBD1 or TRBD2 (5 bases each). The CDR3 loop reads CSPTRGQTQYF. CDR3 nucleotides: TGCAGCCCGACGAGGGGACAGACCCAGTACTTC.